This T cell receptor beta chain emerged from a study of STAT3 mutations in large granular lymphocyte leukemia. On the study more broadly: 40% of treated T-LGLL patients showed hematologic response to immunosuppression. Study findings and constraints: Differing intervals and regimens complicate linking therapy response to clone burden. In T-cell large granular lymphocyte leukemia, about half of patients showed multiple immunodominant subclonotypes. In about 35% of the 18 patients, new TCR clonotypes emerged after therapy.

Turning to this clone: Its matching antigen is unknown.

Average productive template count per sample was 40,000 to 45,000. Sequencing used immunoSEQ multiplex PCR; TCRdb keeps in-frame clones, though not all of them. The table shows approximately 22,000 clones, with 94% occurring only once. This TCR was recovered from a man between 35 and 55 years old with T-cell large granular lymphocyte leukemia. Some clones in this sample may be carry-over from other donors' samples. The sequencing input was peripheral blood mononuclear cells.

CDR3 protein: CASSRGLPYEQYF. The CDR3 nucleotides read TGTGCCAGCAGCCGGGGACTTCCATACGAGCAGTACTTC. This sequence joins TRBV27 and TRBJ2-7, with D perhaps TRBD2 (6 bases). V dropped 6 bases and J dropped 4 bases, with 13 bases sitting between them. Per the germline V gene, CDR1 is MNHEY and CDR2 is SMNVEV (reference sequence). The CDR3 length is 13 residues.